The rows below give T cell receptor beta chains drawn from one sample of a study of response to subunit inactivated influenza vaccine. In TCRdb, the RT-PCR reads were re-called with MiXCR into one record per CDR3 protein. Altogether roughly 780,000 distinct CDR3 sequences are present, about a fifth being singletons, with the ten largest covering approximately 10%. Here the sequenced sample was PBMCs from blood, taken 5 days after vaccination. The receptors shown here come from a man aged 45-60 years who received an inactivated influenza vaccine. CDR3s include the opening cysteine and the closing phenylalanine or tryptophan. Fields, in order: V gene, D gene, J gene, clone size, CDR3 DNA, CDR3 protein. A D gene is named only where the DNA matches it firmly. A clone size is listed for some rows: how often the clone was seen (once, few, many), or a class if it is expanded.

>TRBV2|NA|TRBJ2-7|few
TGTGCCAGCAGTGACGCGCCCTACGAGCAGTACTTC
CASSDAPYEQYF
>TRBV29-1|NA|TRBJ1-1|few
TGCAGCTGTGGGGGAAGGCACACTGAAGCTTTCTTT
CSCGGRHTEAFF
>TRBV4-1|NA|TRBJ1-2|NA
TGCGCCAGCAGCCACCAGACAGGTGACTATGGCTACACCTTC
CASSHQTGDYGYTF
>TRBV12-3/TRBV12-4|NA|TRBJ2-3|NA
TGTGCCAGCAGTCCCGGGGGCGGGACGCCGCAGTATTTT
CASSPGGGTPQYF
>TRBV18|NA|TRBJ2-7|once
TGTGCCAGCTCACCAGACAGATCCTACGAGCAGTACTTC
CASSPDRSYEQYF
>TRBV9|NA|TRBJ2-6|NA
TGTGCCAGCAGCGATGGACTATCCTCTACTGGGGCCAACGTCCTGACTTTC
CASSDGLSSTGANVLTF
>TRBV2|NA|TRBJ2-1|NA
TGTGCCAGCAGTGAGCTGGGTAGCTCCTACAATGAGCAGTTCTTC
CASSELGSSYNEQFF
>TRBV9|TRBD2|TRBJ2-1|NA
TGTGCCAGCAGCCCTGGACTAGGGGTCAATGAGCAGTTCTTC
CASSPGLGVNEQFF
>TRBV4-2|TRBD2|TRBJ2-7|few
TGTGCCAGCAGCCAAGAACTAGCGGGAGGATACTCCGAGCAGTACTTC
CASSQELAGGYSEQYF
>TRBV6-4|NA|TRBJ2-7|NA
TGTGCCAGCAGTGACTCGAGTGTGGACAGTTCCATCCCTCTGAGTTCCTACGAGCAGTACTTC
CASSDSSVDSSIPLSSYEQYF
>TRBV15|TRBD1|TRBJ2-4|few
TGTGCCACCAGCAGGGCAGGGGACAGGGAGTACTTC
CATSRAGDREYF
>TRBV30|TRBD1|TRBJ1-1|NA
TGTGCCTGGAGAGTGTTTGGGACAGGGCGCACTGAAGCTTTCTTT
CAWRVFGTGRTEAFF
>TRBV7-2|TRBD1|TRBJ1-6|few
TGTGCCAGCAGCTCGAGGACAGGGTCTTCACCCCTCCACTTT
CASSSRTGSSPLHF
>TRBV12-3/TRBV12-4|NA|TRBJ2-3|NA
TGTGCCAGCAATTTAAGGCCAGGGCCAGATACGCAGTATTTT
CASNLRPGPDTQYF
>TRBV7-2|TRBD1|TRBJ2-7|NA
TGTGCCAGCAGCTTCCGAACAGGGGGTACCCACGAGCAGTACTTC
CASSFRTGGTHEQYF
>TRBV7-9|TRBD2|TRBJ2-3|few
TGTGCCAGCAGCTTAGCTAGCGGGATCACAGATACGCAGTATTTT
CASSLASGITDTQYF
>TRBV20-1|NA|TRBJ2-3|few
TGCAGTGCTAGCGGGACCGCCCAATCTAGCACAGATACGCAGTATTTT
CSASGTAQSSTDTQYF
>TRBV10-3|NA|TRBJ2-2|few
TGTGCCATCAGTGAGGGGGTAGCGAACACCGGGGAGCTGTTTTTT
CAISEGVANTGELFF
>TRBV20-1|NA|TRBJ1-5|few
TGCAGTGCTAGAGATGATTATAGCAATCAGCCCCAGCATTTT
CSARDDYSNQPQHF
>TRBV4-1|NA|TRBJ1-2|NA
TGCGCCAGCAGCCTCCCAACGGGGGCAGTAGGGTATGGCTACACCTTC
CASSLPTGAVGYGYTF
>TRBV5-1|NA|TRBJ2-3|few
TGCGCCAGCAGGGCCGGGATTAACACAGATACGCAGTATTTT
CASRAGINTDTQYF
>TRBV20-1|TRBD2|TRBJ2-3|few
TGCAGTGCTAATCTAGCGGGAGGTTCAGATACGCAGTATTTT
CSANLAGGSDTQYF
>TRBV6-1|NA|TRBJ2-7|NA
TGTGCCACAGACGTAGGTGGCAACTACGAGCAGTACTTC
CATDVGGNYEQYF
>TRBV5-5|NA|TRBJ2-2|many
TGTGCCAGCAGCCCCTGGGACGTACGCACCGGGGAGCTGTTTTTT
CASSPWDVRTGELFF
>TRBV5-1|NA|TRBJ1-4|NA
TGCGCCAGCAGCTTGGTATTGACAGGCCAGGGAAAACTGTTTTTT
CASSLVLTGQGKLFF
>TRBV5-1|TRBD1|TRBJ2-3|few
TGCGCCAGCAAGAGACAGGGGACAGATACGCAGTATTTT
CASKRQGTDTQYF
>TRBV5-1|TRBD1|TRBJ2-7|once
TGCGCCAGCAGCTTCACGACAGGGTATAGCTACGAGCAGTACTTC
CASSFTTGYSYEQYF
>TRBV29-1|TRBD2|TRBJ2-5|NA
TGCAGCGTTGGAAATAGCGGGAGGGCCTGGGAGACCCAGTACTTC
CSVGNSGRAWETQYF
>TRBV29-1|TRBD2|TRBJ2-3|NA
TGCAGCGTTGATCTAGCGGGGGGCACAGATACGCAGTATTTT
CSVDLAGGTDTQYF
>TRBV10-3|TRBD2|TRBJ2-5|NA
TGTGCCATCAGTCGACGCCCCGGGACTAGCGGGTCCCCCGGAGAGACCCAGTACTTC
CAISRRPGTSGSPGETQYF
>TRBV5-4|NA|TRBJ2-7|few
TGTGCCAGCAGCTTGGGTATGGCTAGGAACTCCTACGAGCAGTACTTC
CASSLGMARNSYEQYF
>TRBV7-2|TRBD1|TRBJ2-5|NA
TGTGCCAGCAGCTTAAGGACAGGGAGGCAGACCCAGTACTTC
CASSLRTGRQTQYF
>TRBV11-2|TRBD2|TRBJ2-7|NA
TGTGCCAGCAGCTTATGGACTAGCGGGAGCCTTCACTACGAGCAGTACTTC
CASSLWTSGSLHYEQYF
>TRBV4-3|NA|TRBJ2-4|NA
TGCGCCAGCAGCCACCAAAGTCGCGGGTCCAAAAACATTCAGTACTTC
CASSHQSRGSKNIQYF
>TRBV20-1|TRBD2|TRBJ2-1|NA
TGCAGTGCTAGAGATTGGGCGGGGGGGCTTGTTTTTGAGCAGTTCTTC
CSARDWAGGLVFEQFF
>TRBV20-1|NA|TRBJ2-1|NA
TGCAGTGCTACTCTAGGGGCAGTAAACAATGAGCAGTCCTTC
CSATLGAVNNEQSF
>TRBV20-1|NA|TRBJ2-5|few
TGCAGTGGATACCTAGAGACCCAGTACTTC
CSGYLETQYF
>TRBV12-3/TRBV12-4|NA|TRBJ1-2|few
TGTGCCAGCAGCCTCGGGGGGGTCGGATATGGCTACACCTTC
CASSLGGVGYGYTF
>TRBV3-1|NA|TRBJ1-1|NA
TGTGCCAGCAGCCAAGACAAGGGCCCTGAAGCTTTCTTT
CASSQDKGPEAFF
>TRBV6-2/TRBV6-3|NA|TRBJ2-7|NA
TGTGCCAGTAGGGTGAACTGGTACGAGCAGTACTTC
CASRVNWYEQYF
>TRBV7-9|TRBD1|TRBJ1-2|few
TGTGCCAGCAGTGATAAGACGGGACAGCGAGCTAACTATGGCTACACCTTC
CASSDKTGQRANYGYTF
>TRBV7-2|NA|TRBJ1-2|NA
TGTGCCAGCAGCTTAGAGGATTCTTGGGGTTGGTATGGCTACACCTTC
CASSLEDSWGWYGYTF
>TRBV4-3|NA|TRBJ1-2|few
TGCGCCAGCAGCCAATTTATCGGGGGTTTAGGCTACACCTTC
CASSQFIGGLGYTF
>TRBV28|NA|TRBJ2-7|few
TGTGCCAGCAGTTTATGGTACCAAGGGTATTACGAGCAGTACTTC
CASSLWYQGYYEQYF
>TRBV7-9|NA|TRBJ2-1|few
TGTGCCAGCAGACAGAGCCAGGGGACTGAGCAGTTCTTC
CASRQSQGTEQFF
>TRBV12-3/TRBV12-4|TRBD1|TRBJ2-1|few
TGTGCCAGCAGCCCAGTCTGGACAGGACTTTACAATGAGCAGTTCTTC
CASSPVWTGLYNEQFF